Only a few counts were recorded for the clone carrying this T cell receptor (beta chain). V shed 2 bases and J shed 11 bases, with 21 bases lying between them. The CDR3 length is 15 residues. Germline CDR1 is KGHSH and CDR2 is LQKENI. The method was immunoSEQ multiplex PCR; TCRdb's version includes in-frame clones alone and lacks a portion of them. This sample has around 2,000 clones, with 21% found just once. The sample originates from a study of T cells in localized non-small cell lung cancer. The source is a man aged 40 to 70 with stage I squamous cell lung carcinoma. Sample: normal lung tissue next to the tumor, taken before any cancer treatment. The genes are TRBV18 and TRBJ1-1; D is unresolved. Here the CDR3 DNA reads TGTGCCAGCTCACCAGAAGGCCCCGTCCCCTTTCTGGCTTTCTTT. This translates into CASSPEGPVPFLAFF.